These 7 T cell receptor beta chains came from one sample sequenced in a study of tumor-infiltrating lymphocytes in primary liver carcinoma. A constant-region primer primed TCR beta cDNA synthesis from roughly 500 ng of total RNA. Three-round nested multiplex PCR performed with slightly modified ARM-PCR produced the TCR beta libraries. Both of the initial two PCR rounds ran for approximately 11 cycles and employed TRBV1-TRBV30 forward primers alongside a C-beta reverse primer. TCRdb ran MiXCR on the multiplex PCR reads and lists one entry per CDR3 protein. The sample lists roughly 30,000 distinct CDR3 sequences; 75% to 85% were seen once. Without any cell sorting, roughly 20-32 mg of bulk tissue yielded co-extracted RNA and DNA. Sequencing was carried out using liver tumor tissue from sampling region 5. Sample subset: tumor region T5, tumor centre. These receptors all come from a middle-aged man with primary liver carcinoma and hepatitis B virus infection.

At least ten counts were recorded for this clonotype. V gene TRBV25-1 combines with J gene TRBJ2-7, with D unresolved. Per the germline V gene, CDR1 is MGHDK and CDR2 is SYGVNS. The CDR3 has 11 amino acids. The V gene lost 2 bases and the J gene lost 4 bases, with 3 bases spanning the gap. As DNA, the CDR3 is TGTGCCAGCAGTGAAGGATACGAGCAGTACTTC. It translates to CASSEGYEQYF.

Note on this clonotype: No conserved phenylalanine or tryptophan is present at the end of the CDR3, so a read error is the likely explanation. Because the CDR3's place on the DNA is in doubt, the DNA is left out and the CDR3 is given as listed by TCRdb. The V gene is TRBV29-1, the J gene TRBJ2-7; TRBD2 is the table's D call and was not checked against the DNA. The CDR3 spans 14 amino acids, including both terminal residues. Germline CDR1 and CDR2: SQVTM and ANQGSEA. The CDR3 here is CSLVLAGAFYEQYL.

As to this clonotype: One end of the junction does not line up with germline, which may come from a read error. The CDR3 nucleotides read TGCAGCGTTGAAGGGATACCCAAAGAGACCCAATACTTC. It specifies CSVEGIPKETQYF. This rearrangement joins TRBV29-1 to TRBJ2-5; D is ambiguous. The germline gives CDR1 SQVTM, CDR2 ANQGSEA. This CDR3 comprises 13 residues.

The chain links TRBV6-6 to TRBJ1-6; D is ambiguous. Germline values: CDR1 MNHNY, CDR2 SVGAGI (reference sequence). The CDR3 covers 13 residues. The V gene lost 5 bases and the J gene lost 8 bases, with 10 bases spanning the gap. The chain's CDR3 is CASSQIGDSPLHF. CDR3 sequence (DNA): TGTGCCAGCAGTCAAATCGGGGATTCACCCCTCCACTTT.

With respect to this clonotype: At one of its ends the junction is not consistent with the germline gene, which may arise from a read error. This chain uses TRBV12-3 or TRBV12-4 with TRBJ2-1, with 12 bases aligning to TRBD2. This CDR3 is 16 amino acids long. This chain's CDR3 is CAGSYRLAGAEDEQFF. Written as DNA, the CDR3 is TGTGCCGGCAGTTATAGACTAGCGGGAGCGGAGGACGAGCAGTTCTTC.

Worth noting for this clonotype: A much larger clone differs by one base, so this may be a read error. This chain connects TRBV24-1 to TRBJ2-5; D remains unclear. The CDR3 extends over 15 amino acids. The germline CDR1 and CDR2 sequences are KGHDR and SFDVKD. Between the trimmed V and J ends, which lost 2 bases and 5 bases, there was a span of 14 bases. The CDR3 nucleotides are TGTGCCACCAGTGATTATAACAACGCCCGGGAGACCCAGTACTTC. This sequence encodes CATSDYNNARETQYF.

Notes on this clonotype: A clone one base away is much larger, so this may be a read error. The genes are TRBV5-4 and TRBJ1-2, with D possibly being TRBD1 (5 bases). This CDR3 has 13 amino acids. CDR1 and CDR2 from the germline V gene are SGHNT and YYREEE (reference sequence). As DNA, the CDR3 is TGTGCCAGCGGCTTTCGGGGGAACTATGGCTGCACCTTC. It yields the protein CASGFRGNYGCTF.